This T cell receptor (beta chain) emerged from a study of response to subunit inactivated influenza vaccine. Ten or more counts support this clonotype. TCRdb re-derived calls from the RT-PCR reads in MiXCR, one entry per CDR3 protein. The data contain hundreds of thousands of distinct CDR3 sequences, 15% to 20% of them singletons. The TCR originated in a man aged 45 to 65 who received an inactivated influenza vaccine. Sequencing used PBMCs from blood, obtained around 5 days after vaccination.

CDR3 bases: TGCAGCGTTGAAGGGGGGGCGTCGGCCACAGATACGCAGTATTTT. It codes for CSVEGGASATDTQYF. This chain joins TRBV29-1 and TRBJ2-3; the D call may be TRBD1 or TRBD2 (6 bases each). The V gene's germline CDR1 is SQVTM and CDR2 ANQGSEA. The ends were cut back, 1 base at V and 2 bases at J, with 13 bases in the middle. The CDR3 contains 15 residues.